The 7 T cell receptor beta chains in this list originate from one sample, sequenced in a study of Ad26.COV2.S vaccination and SARS-CoV-2 variants. Assay used: immunoSEQ multiplex PCR; TCRdb lists only in-frame clones, some missing. The data show around 450,000 clones, approximately 90% seen once. Sample treatment: 19 received Ad26.COV2.S at low or high dose, single or two shots; about 5 received placebo; per-sample allocation not given. Samples were taken on day 63 after the first vaccine or placebo injection. Specimen: peripheral blood, collected in a trial of Ad26.COV2.S vaccine versus placebo. Every receptor here comes from a person between 18 and 60 years old who received the Ad26.COV2.S COVID-19 vaccine or a placebo.

The chain employs TRBV6-6 and TRBJ2-7; D possibly uses TRBD1 or TRBD2 (5 bases each). Germline CDR1 is MNHNY and CDR2 is SVGAGI (reference sequence). The V end lost 5 bases, the J end lost 6 bases, and 20 bases lay between the germline ends. This CDR3 comprises 15 residues. The CDR3 DNA follows: TGTGCCAGCAGTCCCGCCGTGGGGGTGAAGCGCGAGCAGTACTTC. Protein: CASSPAVGVKREQYF.

This chain links TRBV4-1 with TRBJ1-2; 7 nucleotides match TRBD1. Germline-derived CDR1 and CDR2 are MGHRA and YSYEKL. There are 14 residues in the CDR3. The V gene end was trimmed by 1 base and the J gene end by 9 bases; junction bases not matched to a gene: 8. The CDR3 DNA follows: TGCGCCAGCAGCCAAGGACAGGGCCTCCGGCGCTACACCTTC. Translating gives CASSQGQGLRRYTF.

The chain is built from TRBV9 and TRBJ1-1; 7 nucleotides line up with TRBD1. This CDR3 contains 16 residues. The germline gives CDR1 SGDLS, CDR2 YYNGEE. The J segment lost 0 bases and the V segment lost 3 bases, leaving 8 bases of the junction unmatched. Here the CDR3 DNA reads TGTGCCAGCAGCGGCCCAAACAGGGGAATGAACACTGAAGCTTTCTTT. Its translation is CASSGPNRGMNTEAFF.

This chain connects TRBV10-1 to TRBJ1-5; tentative D call: TRBD1 (6 bases). The ends were cut back, 2 bases at V and 6 bases at J, with 11 bases in the middle. Germline CDR1 is WNHNN and CDR2 is SYGVQD (reference sequence). There are 14 residues in the CDR3. CDR3: CASSENRDGQPQHF. CDR3 in DNA: TGCGCCAGCAGTGAGAACAGGGACGGTCAGCCCCAGCATTTT.

The rearrangement joins TRBV3-1 (or the pseudogene TRBV3-2) to TRBJ1-6, with D perhaps TRBD1 (6 bases). Germline V gives CDR1 LGHDT, CDR2 YNNKEL (reference sequence). The CDR3 extends over 15 amino acids. V gave up 1 base and J gave up 10 bases, with 14 bases separating them. CDR3: CASSQAWQGRSPLHF. For the CDR3, the DNA is TGTGCCAGCAGCCAAGCCTGGCAGGGGAGATCACCCCTCCACTTT.

The chain links TRBV27 to TRBJ1-2; D may be TRBD1 (5 bases). This CDR3 has 14 residues. Trimming took 0 bases from V and 7 from J, leaving 12 bases between them. The germline CDR1 and CDR2 sequences are MNHEY and SMNVEV (reference sequence). This CDR3 is CASSLSEGVTGYTF. CDR3 bases: TGTGCCAGCAGTTTATCGGAAGGGGTCACTGGCTACACCTTC.

The chain uses TRBV25-1 and TRBJ1-1; D gene ambiguous. The CDR3 runs 13 residues. V dropped 2 bases and J dropped 2 bases, with 6 bases sitting between them. The germline gives CDR1 MGHDK, CDR2 SYGVNS. CDR3: CASSERTNTEAFF. CDR3 DNA sequence: TGTGCCAGCAGTGAAAGGACTAACACTGAAGCTTTCTTT.